This TCR beta chain was captured by sequencing in a study of cytomegalovirus exposure and HLA in healthy donors (dated by TCRdb to 2015 to 2018). The study in broad terms: In an earlier analysis of 587 of the donors, about 270 Gb of sequence data and 90 million to 120 million unique TCR beta sequences from about 180 million T cells were reported. Every discovery cohort repertoire had been produced on one sequencing platform. A separate validation cohort of about 110 different subjects was used in addition to the roughly 700-subject first cohort. An earlier analysis of approximately 640 of the donors applied high-throughput TCR beta sequencing to assess whether each TCR beta V gene segment acted as functional or pseudogenic. An early release that covered some 630 HLA-typed donors contained about 300 gigabases of sequencing data and approximately 85 million unique TCR sequences. Rather than drawing on any new phenotypic data, the later analysis identified candidate immune exposures from TCR beta sequences and the way those sequences occurred across donors. To predict cytomegalovirus infection status, the study combined high-throughput TCR immunosequencing, statistical association of individual TCRs with disease status, and machine learning. To study patterns of TCR occurrence, a later analysis re-analyzed previously published TCR beta repertoires from just over 650 donors and added high-resolution HLA genotyping. Of the roughly 400 genotyped donors, approximately 81% were placed in the genetic ancestry cluster associated with self-reported Caucasian donors. Class I and class II HLA loci were covered by the typing at four-digit resolution. The study aimed to test whether signatures of past pathogen exposure could be identified by cataloging public T cell receptors. Donor age, sex, ethnicity and CMV serostatus were compiled together with the repertoire data. Among about 410 genotyped donors of the cohort, an average of around 250,000 unique TCR beta nucleotide sequences was sequenced per donor, of which 15% to 20% were non-productive. The number of donors typed differed by locus, with about 629-630 for A, B, C, DRB1 and DQB1, over 500 for DQA1, 606 for DPA1, and 400 to 490 for DPB1. A later genetic analysis used genome-wide SNP genotypes for about three fifths of the 666 donors, treating that subset as a discovery cohort. Roughly five DR-DQ haplotypes were treated as single units for association and clustering because of strong linkage in the cohort. The study used immunosequencing to profile the T cell repertoires of some 600 subjects and linked those repertoires to cytomegalovirus serostatus.

To prepare the library, the immunoSEQ multiplex PCR assay was applied. For the multiplex PCR, a mixture combining 60 forward primers for TCR Vbeta segments and 13 reverse primers for TCR Jbeta segments was used. The CDR3 region of rearranged TCR beta genes was amplified from genomic DNA with a multiplex PCR assay. Amplified TCR beta libraries were sequenced as 87-base-pair reads on the Illumina HiSeq System. On the authors' methods: A later analysis tallied around 82 million unique TCR beta chains across the 666 repertoires, and about 10 million of those chains were shared by two or more donors. Raw reads were error-corrected and collapsed into unique sequences with a nearest-neighbor algorithm that merged closely related sequences to remove PCR and sequencing errors. To assign V, D and J gene segments, CDR3 sequences were aligned to IMGT reference sequences. For a sequence to be retained, a match of at least six nucleotides to both a V gene segment and a J gene segment was required. Rearrangements were classified as productive when the CDR3 lacked stop codons and remained in frame with V and J, and all other rearrangements were classified as non-productive. CDR3 was defined by IMGT convention, running from the second conserved V-encoded cysteine to the conserved J-encoded phenylalanine. The earlier analysis of about 590 of the donors excluded sequences that lacked an unambiguous match to a single V gene segment. An earlier analysis of over 450 of the donors classified V segments as functional when productive rearrangements were above 56.7% and as segregating when the standard deviation between donors was above 5%. A statistical classification framework was built for diagnosing cytomegalovirus status from the catalog of TCR beta chain sequences. In a later analysis, V and J genes were assigned by comparing TCR nucleotide sequences against IMGT/GENE-DB human TR gene sequences. A later analysis assigned CDR3 sequences and most-parsimonious VDJ recombination scenarios with the TCRdist pipeline. In a later analysis, each TCR beta chain was defined by its CDR3 amino acid sequence together with its V-gene family, and reads without a unique V-gene family were excluded. As a way to deal with suspected cross-contamination and a sequencing artifact, a later analysis dropped 592 nucleotide sequences that were highly shared and had low generation probability. A later analysis calculated a clonal expansion index for each public chain from normalized within-repertoire ranks of inferred template counts. A later analysis computed generation probabilities with a VDJ recombination model fitted to out-of-frame rearrangements, and checked the results against IGoR. In a later analysis, hypergeometric tests were used to score TCR-TCR, TCR-HLA and TCR-CMV co-occurrence, with a repertoire-size bias correction applied to TCR pairs. In a later analysis, false discovery rates were estimated by permuting HLA or CMV assignments 20 times. A later analysis grouped co-occurring TCRs with DBSCAN, adding TCRdist sequence similarity when clustering within HLA-allele-positive subsets. Repertoires with fewer than 30,000 or more than 120,000 public chains were left out of co-occurrence clustering, as were a handful of repertoires with anomalous nucleotide sharing. Held by TCRdb, this immuneACCESS table contains in-frame sequences only and omits some clones. Under half of the omission traces to an unresolved V gene where checked; the cause of the rest is unknown. V, J and clone size reflect that table, while D and trimming were determined from the DNA. The sample table lists about 130,000 clones, about 61% of them with a count of one. The leading ten clones occupy roughly 2.5% of the sample.

Counted from cysteine to phenylalanine, this CDR3 has 15 amino acids. Only the CDR3 part of the read is kept: 45 bases, read in frame from the first base. Taken from the germline V gene, the CDR1 and CDR2 loops are SGHTA and FQGNSA. Trimming removed 1 base from V and 8 bases from J; the gene matches leave 4 bases unexplained. The cohort comprised hundreds of healthy bone marrow donors. At the time of sampling, all cohort members were nominally healthy, though unrecorded immune exposures were likely present. The donor tested CMV seronegative, placing the donor among the 300 to 450 seronegative members of the cohort. Every donor gave a peripheral blood sample, and the peripheral blood mononuclear cells from that sample were used for TCR beta sequencing. The Qiagen DNeasy Blood Extraction Kit was used to extract genomic DNA from the blood cell samples. Notes on this clone: Its antigen is still unknown. The record has no base qualities; no much larger clone is one base away.

The study at large found these results: Immune exposure information for the cohort was limited to CMV serostatus. Because counts were too low, under 20 rarely observed V segments, including chromosome 9 orphons, were left out of the earlier analysis of 587 of the donors. Presence/absence analyses assumed roughly uniform sequencing depth across donors, an assumption that may not hold. In a later genetic analysis, a missense DCLRE1C variant was associated with V-gene and J-gene trimming of TCR beta chains, and the association was replicated in an independent cohort. In a later analysis, the rate of TCR association differed among HLA loci, with DRB1 alleles having the most associated TCRs and HLA-C alleles having the fewest. Correlated functional status among segregating V segments might reflect linkage disequilibrium, but an unknown experimental factor could not be ruled out. A later analysis reported that several top co-occurrence clusters appeared linked to parvovirus B19, influenza, CMV and Epstein-Barr virus. The sequencing pipeline was judged likely to have produced a cluster of highly shared sequence variants as a technical artifact. Cytomegalovirus status was reported to be diagnosed by the classifier with high specificity and sensitivity in both the original and validation cohorts. A further reported finding was that TCR beta sequences accurately predicted the HLA-A and HLA-B alleles for most subjects in the first cohort. It was suggested by the authors that the approach could potentially be generalized to other disease states and immunological phenotypes. Some IMGT-functional V segments, including TRBV6-2 and TRBV6-3, could not be distinguished by the 87-base-pair reads and were therefore excluded. Only TCR beta chains were sequenced in this cohort, and the absence of alpha or paired-chain data limited detectable features. Most CMV-associated TCR beta chains appeared to be HLA-restricted in a later analysis, and the HLA associations seemed to be driven largely by CMV exposure. An earlier analysis of some 560 of the donors showed that most TCR beta V segments appeared in productive rearrangements either about 87% or about 30% of the time, which broadly matched IMGT annotations. In a later genetic analysis, fewer N-insertions in productive TCRs were reported among donors in an Asian-associated ancestry cluster than the roughly 700-donor mean. HLA typing was unavailable for some donors at each locus, so association tests used only the typed subset. In vitro tests confirmed that three of the cytomegalovirus-associated TCR beta chains recognize cytomegalovirus antigens. Across donors, most TCR sequences were observed very rarely, whereas some public TCRs were present in many individuals. Assigning TCR associations to individual alleles was difficult when HLA alleles, especially DR and DQ, strongly co-occurred. A later analysis associated 16,951 TCR beta sequences with specific HLA alleles at a false discovery rate of 0.05. A later analysis found that HLA-associated TCR beta chains were more clonally expanded and had lower generation probabilities than equally common non-associated chains. The study gave a list of 150 to 200 TCR beta chains associated with cytomegalovirus.

The V and J genes are TRBV7-2 and TRBJ1-4; 10 junctional bases match TRBD1. The clonotype originates from a woman aged 40 to 50 in good health and CMV-seronegative. Sequencing input: PBMCs. The CDR3 amino acid sequence is: CASSLGGTGEEKLFF. In nucleotides, the sequence is TGTGCCAGCAGCTTAGGAGGGACAGGGGAGGAAAAACTGTTTTTT. Joined to the reference TRBV7-2 and TRBJ1-4 proteins, this CDR3 gives the full variable domain: GAGVSQSPSNKVTEKGKDVELRCDPISGHTALYWYRQSLGQGLEFLIYFQGNSAPDKSGLPSDRFSAERTGGSVSTLTIQRTQQEDSAVYLCASSLGGTGEEKLFFGSGTQLSVL.